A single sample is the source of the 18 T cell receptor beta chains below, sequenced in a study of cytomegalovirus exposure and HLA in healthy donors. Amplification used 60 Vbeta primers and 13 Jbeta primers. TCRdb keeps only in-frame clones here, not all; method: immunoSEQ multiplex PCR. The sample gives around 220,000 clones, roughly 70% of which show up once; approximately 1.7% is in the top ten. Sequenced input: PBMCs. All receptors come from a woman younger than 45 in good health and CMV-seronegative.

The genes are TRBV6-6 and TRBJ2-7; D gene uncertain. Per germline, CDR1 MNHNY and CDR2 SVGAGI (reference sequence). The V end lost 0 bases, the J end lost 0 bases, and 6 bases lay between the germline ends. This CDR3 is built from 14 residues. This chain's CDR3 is CASSYSDSSYEQYF. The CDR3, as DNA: TGTGCCAGCAGTTACTCCGACTCCTCCTACGAGCAGTACTTC.

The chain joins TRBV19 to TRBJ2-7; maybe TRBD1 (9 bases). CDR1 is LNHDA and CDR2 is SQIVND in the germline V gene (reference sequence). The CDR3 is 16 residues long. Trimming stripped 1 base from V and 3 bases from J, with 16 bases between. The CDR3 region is CASSIGGGTGSYEQYF. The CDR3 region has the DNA TGTGCCAGTAGTATAGGCGGGGGGACAGGGAGCTACGAGCAGTACTTC.

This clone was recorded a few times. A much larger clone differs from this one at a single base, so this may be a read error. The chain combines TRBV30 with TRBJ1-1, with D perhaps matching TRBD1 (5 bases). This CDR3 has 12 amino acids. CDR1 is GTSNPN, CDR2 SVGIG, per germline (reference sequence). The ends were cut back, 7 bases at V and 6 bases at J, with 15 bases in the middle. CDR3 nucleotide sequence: TGTGCCTCGAGCCCCGGAGGGGCTGAAGCTTTCTTT. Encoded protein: CASSPGGAEAFF. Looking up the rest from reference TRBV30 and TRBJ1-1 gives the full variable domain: SQTIHQWPATLVQPVGSPLSLECTVEGTSNPNLYWYRQAAGRGLQLLFYSVGIGQISSEVPQNLSASRPQDRQFILSSKKLLLSDSGFYLCASSPGGAEAFFGQGTRLTVV.

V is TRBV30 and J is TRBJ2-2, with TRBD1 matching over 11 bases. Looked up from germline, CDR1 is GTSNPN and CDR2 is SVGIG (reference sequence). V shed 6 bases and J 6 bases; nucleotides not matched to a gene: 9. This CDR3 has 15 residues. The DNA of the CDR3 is TGTGCCTGTATCCGGGACAGGGGGGATCCCGGGGAGCTGTTTTTT. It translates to CACIRDRGDPGELFF.

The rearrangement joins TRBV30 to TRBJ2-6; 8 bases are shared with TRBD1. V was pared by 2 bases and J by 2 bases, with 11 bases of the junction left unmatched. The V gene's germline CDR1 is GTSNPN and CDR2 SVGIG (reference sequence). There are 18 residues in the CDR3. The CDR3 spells CAWSSGGSGFAGANVLTF. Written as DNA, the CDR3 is TGTGCCTGGAGTTCAGGGGGCTCTGGGTTCGCTGGGGCCAACGTCCTGACTTTC.

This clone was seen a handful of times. The CDR3 sequence is CASTGGRANTGELFF. In nucleotides, the CDR3 is TGTGCCAGTACCGGGGGGCGAGCGAACACCGGGGAGCTGTTTTTT. The gene calls are TRBV19 and TRBJ2-2, with a weak D call TRBD2 (7 bases). The CDR3 totals 15 residues. V was shortened by 7 bases and J by 0 bases, with 12 bases between the two germline ends. Germline V gene sequence: CDR1 LNHDA, CDR2 SQIVND (reference sequence).

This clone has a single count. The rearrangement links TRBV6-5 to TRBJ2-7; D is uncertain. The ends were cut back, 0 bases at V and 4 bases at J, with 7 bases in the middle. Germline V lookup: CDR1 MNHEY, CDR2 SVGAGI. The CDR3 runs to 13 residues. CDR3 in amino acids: CASSYSLSYEQYF. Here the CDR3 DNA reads TGTGCCAGCAGTTACTCGTTGAGTTACGAGCAGTACTTC.

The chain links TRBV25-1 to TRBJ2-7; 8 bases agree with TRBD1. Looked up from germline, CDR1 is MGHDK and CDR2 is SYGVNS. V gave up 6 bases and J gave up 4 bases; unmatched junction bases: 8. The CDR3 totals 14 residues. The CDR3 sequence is CASRDAGGAYEQYF. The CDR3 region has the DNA TGTGCCAGCAGAGATGCAGGGGGCGCTTACGAGCAGTACTTC.

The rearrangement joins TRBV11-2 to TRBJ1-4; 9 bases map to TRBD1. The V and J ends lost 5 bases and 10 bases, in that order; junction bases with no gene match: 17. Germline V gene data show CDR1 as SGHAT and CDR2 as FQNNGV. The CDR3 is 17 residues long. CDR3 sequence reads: CASSPISPYRGRGKLFF. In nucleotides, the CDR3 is TGTGCCAGCAGCCCAATCTCCCCATACAGGGGGCGCGGAAAACTGTTTTTT.

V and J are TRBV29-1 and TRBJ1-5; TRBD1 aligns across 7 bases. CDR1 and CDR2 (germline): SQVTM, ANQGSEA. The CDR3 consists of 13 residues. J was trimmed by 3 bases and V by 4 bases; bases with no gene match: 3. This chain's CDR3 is CSVGQGLNQPQHF. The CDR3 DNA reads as TGCAGCGTTGGACAGGGCCTCAATCAGCCCCAGCATTTT. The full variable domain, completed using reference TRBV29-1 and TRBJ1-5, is SAVISQKPSRDICQRGTSLTIQCQVDSQVTMMFWYRQQPGQSLTLIATANQGSEATYESGFVIDKFPISRPNLTFSTLTVSNMSPEDSSIYLCSVGQGLNQPQHFGDGTRLSIL.

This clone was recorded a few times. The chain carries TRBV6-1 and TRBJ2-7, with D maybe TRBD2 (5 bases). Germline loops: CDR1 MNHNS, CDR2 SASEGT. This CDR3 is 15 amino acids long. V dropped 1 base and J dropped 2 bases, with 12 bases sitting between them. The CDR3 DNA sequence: TGTGCCAGCAGTGAAGTGGGCGGGCGCACCTACGAGCAGTACTTC. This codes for CASSEVGGRTYEQYF.

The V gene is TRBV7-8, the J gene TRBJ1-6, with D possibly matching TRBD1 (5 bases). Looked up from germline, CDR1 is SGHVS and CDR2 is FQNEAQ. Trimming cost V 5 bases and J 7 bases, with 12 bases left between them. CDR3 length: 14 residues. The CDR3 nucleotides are TGTGCCAGCAGCCGGGACTACCCGAATTCACCCCTCCACTTT. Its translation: CASSRDYPNSPLHF. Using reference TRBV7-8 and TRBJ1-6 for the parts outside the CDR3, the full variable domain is GAGVSQSPRYKVAKRGQDVALRCDPISGHVSLFWYQQALGQGPEFLTYFQNEAQLDKSGLPSDRFFAERPEGSVSTLKIQRTQQEDSAVYLCASSRDYPNSPLHFGNGTRLTVT.

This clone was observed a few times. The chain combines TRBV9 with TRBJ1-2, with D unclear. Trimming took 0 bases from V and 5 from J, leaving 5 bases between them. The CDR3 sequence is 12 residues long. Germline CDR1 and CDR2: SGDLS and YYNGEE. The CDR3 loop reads CASSVGGYGYTF. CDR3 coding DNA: TGTGCCAGCAGCGTAGGAGGTTATGGCTACACCTTC.

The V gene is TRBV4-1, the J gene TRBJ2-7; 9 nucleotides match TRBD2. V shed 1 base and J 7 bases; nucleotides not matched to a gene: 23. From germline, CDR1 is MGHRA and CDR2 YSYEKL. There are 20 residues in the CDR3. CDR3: CASSQVGASGEGRVTNEQYF. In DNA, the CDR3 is TGCGCCAGCAGCCAAGTAGGAGCTAGCGGGGAGGGCCGGGTGACGAATGAGCAGTACTTC.

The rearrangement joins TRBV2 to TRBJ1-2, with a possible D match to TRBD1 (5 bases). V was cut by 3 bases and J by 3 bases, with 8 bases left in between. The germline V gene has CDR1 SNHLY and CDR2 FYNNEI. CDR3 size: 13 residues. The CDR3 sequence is CASSEEGYYGYTF. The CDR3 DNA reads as TGTGCCAGCAGTGAGGAGGGGTACTATGGCTACACCTTC.

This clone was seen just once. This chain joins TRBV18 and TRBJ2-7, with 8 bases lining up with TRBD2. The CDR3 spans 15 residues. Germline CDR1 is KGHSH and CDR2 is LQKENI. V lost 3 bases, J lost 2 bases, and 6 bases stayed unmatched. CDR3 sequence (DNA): TGTGCCAGCTCACCGGTAGCGGGACCAACCTACGAGCAGTACTTC. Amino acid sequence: CASSPVAGPTYEQYF.

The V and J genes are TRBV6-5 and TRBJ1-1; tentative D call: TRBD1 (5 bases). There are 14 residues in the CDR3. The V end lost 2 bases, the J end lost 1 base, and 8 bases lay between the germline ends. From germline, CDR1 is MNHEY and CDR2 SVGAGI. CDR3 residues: CASSYGTGNTEAFF. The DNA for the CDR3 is TGTGCCAGCAGTTACGGGACTGGGAACACTGAAGCTTTCTTT.

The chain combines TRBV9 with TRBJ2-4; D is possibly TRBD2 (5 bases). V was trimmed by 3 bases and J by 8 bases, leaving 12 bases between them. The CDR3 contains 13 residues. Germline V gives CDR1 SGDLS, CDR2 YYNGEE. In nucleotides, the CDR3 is TGTGCCAGCAGCGAGACCGGTAGCGACATTCAGTACTTC. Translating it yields CASSETGSDIQYF.